These 16 T cell receptor beta chains originate from one sample sequenced in a study of blood T cell repertoires in COVID-19. Profiling relied on immunoSEQ multiplex PCR, and the TCRdb table lists in-frame clones only, not all of them. Among 200,000 or so clones listed, approximately 83% were seen once. Input material: peripheral blood. The receptors stem from a human donor with active or convalescent COVID-19. The donor label of this sample is uncertain.

This chain joins TRBV15 and TRBJ2-7; unclear D gene. With 0 bases removed from V and 1 base from J, the gap between germline ends came to 7 bases. From germline, CDR1 is LNHNV and CDR2 YYDKDF (reference sequence). CDR3 length: 14 amino acids. The CDR3 reads CATSRDQASYEQYF. In DNA, the CDR3 is TGTGCCACCAGCAGAGATCAGGCATCCTACGAGCAGTACTTC.

The gene calls are TRBV5-1 and TRBJ1-1, with a tentative D call TRBD1 (5 bases). Germline-derived CDR1 and CDR2 are SGHRS and YFSETQ. V lost 0 bases and J lost 1, with 7 bases in between. The CDR3 extends over 14 amino acids. The CDR3 bases are TGCGCCAGCAGCTTGGCGACAGCGAACACTGAAGCTTTCTTT. It specifies CASSLATANTEAFF.

This chain uses TRBV24-1 with TRBJ2-1; 11 bases are shared with TRBD2. In germline, CDR1 is KGHDR, CDR2 SFDVKD. J was trimmed by 3 bases and V by 3 bases; bases with no gene match: 3. The CDR3 has 16 residues. CDR3 region: CATSDQLAGVYNEQFF. The DNA of the CDR3 is TGTGCCACCAGTGATCAACTAGCGGGGGTCTACAATGAGCAGTTCTTC.

This chain links TRBV4-2 with TRBJ2-3; 8 positions match TRBD2. The junction had 5 bases not matched to a gene; V was cut back by 2 bases and J by 4 bases. Germline assignment: CDR1 LGHNA and CDR2 YNFKEQ. The CDR3 runs to 15 residues. The CDR3 DNA reads as TGTGCCAGCAGCCAACGCGGGGGGCTAGCAGATACGCAGTATTTT. Protein sequence: CASSQRGGLADTQYF.

The V call is TRBV2, the J call TRBJ2-3; 16 bases line up with TRBD2. CDR3 length equals 15 residues. Germline CDR1 reads SNHLY; CDR2 reads FYNNEI. V was pared by 8 bases and J by 4 bases, with 3 bases of the junction left unmatched. For the CDR3, the DNA is TGTGCCAGCGGGACTAGCGGGAGGGCATCAGATACGCAGTATTTT. Translating it yields CASGTSGRASDTQYF.

This chain joins TRBV5-6 and TRBJ2-2; D uncertain. CDR1 is SGHDT and CDR2 is YYEEEE in the germline V gene. The V gene lost 2 bases and the J gene lost 6 bases, with 11 bases spanning the gap. The CDR3 is made up of 14 amino acids. This chain's CDR3 is CASSFPLVSGELFF. CDR3 sequence (DNA): TGTGCCAGCAGCTTCCCCCTAGTTTCCGGGGAGCTGTTTTTT. The whole variable domain, filled in from reference TRBV5-6 and TRBJ2-2, reads DAGVTQSPTHLIKTRGQQVTLRCSPKSGHDTVSWYQQALGQGPQFIFQYYEEEERQRGNFPDRFSGHQFPNYSSELNVNALLLGDSALYLCASSFPLVSGELFFGEGSRLTVL.

The chain is built from TRBV7-8 and TRBJ1-3, with a possible D match to TRBD1 (5 bases). Germline V gene data show CDR1 as SGHVS and CDR2 as FQNEAQ. Trimming removed 8 bases from V and 4 bases from J, with 15 bases in between. This CDR3 region has 14 residues. The CDR3 nucleotides are TGTGCCAGCGGTTCGAGGACAATCGGAAACACCATATATTTT. Its protein is CASGSRTIGNTIYF.

The V call is TRBV28, the J call TRBJ2-5; the D is unclear. Trimming took 6 bases from V and 3 from J, leaving 11 bases between them. Per the germline V gene, CDR1 is MDHEN and CDR2 is SYDVKM. The CDR3 contains 13 residues. CDR3 sequence: CASRGQNEETQYF. For the CDR3, the DNA is TGTGCCAGCAGGGGCCAGAACGAAGAGACCCAGTACTTC.

This clone was seen just once. The CDR3 spells CASSLPPGGEQFF. CDR3 DNA: TGTGCCAGCAGCTTACCCCCCGGTGGTGAGCAGTTCTTC. The V call is TRBV7-2, the J call TRBJ2-1, with D hard to call. Trimming removed 2 bases from V and 9 bases from J, with 11 bases in between. The germline gives CDR1 SGHTA, CDR2 FQGNSA. The CDR3 runs to 13 residues.

This rearrangement joins TRBV18 to TRBJ2-7, with TRBD2 identical over 9 bases. With 1 base clipped from V and 5 bases from J, the junction kept 9 bases outside the gene matches. CDR3 length: 16 residues. The germline V gene has CDR1 KGHSH and CDR2 LQKENI. The CDR3: CASSPLAGGKIHEQYF. DNA for the CDR3: TGTGCCAGCTCACCACTCGCGGGAGGGAAAATCCACGAGCAGTACTTC.

The V gene is TRBV18, the J gene TRBJ2-1; TRBD2 aligns across 16 bases. The ends lost 4 bases at V and 5 bases at J; junction bases unmatched: 8. CDR1 is KGHSH, CDR2 LQKENI, per germline. CDR3 length equals 18 residues. DNA for the CDR3: TGTGCCAGCTCACATTTTTCGGGACTAGCGGGGGGGCACAATGAGCAGTTCTTC. Its translation is CASSHFSGLAGGHNEQFF.

About this clone itself: This sample also contains other DNA sequences that code for the same CDR3. The DNA for the CDR3 is TGCGCCAGCAGCTTGGCGGGGAGCTCCTACAATGAGCAGTTCTTC. Its translation is CASSLAGSSYNEQFF. V usage is TRBV5-1 and J usage is TRBJ2-1, with a possible D match to TRBD2 (5 bases). Trimming pared 0 bases from V and 0 bases from J, leaving 7 bases between. The CDR3 length is 15 residues. Looked up from germline, CDR1 is SGHRS and CDR2 is YFSETQ.

The chain employs TRBV30 and TRBJ2-7, with D tentatively TRBD2 (6 bases). The CDR3 runs to 15 residues. CDR1 is GTSNPN and CDR2 is SVGIG in the germline V gene (reference sequence). V lost 2 bases and J 6 bases, leaving 20 bases between the germline ends. This chain's CDR3 is CAWSYGGSQVLEQYF. CDR3 in DNA: TGTGCCTGGAGTTACGGAGGGAGTCAAGTCCTCGAGCAGTACTTC.

This clone was recorded only once. The CDR3, as DNA: TGTGCCAGCGGACATTTGAACACTGAAGCTTTCTTT. Protein product: CASGHLNTEAFF. The chain recombines TRBV6-5 with TRBJ1-1; TRBD1 is a possible D gene (5 bases). The CDR3 spans 12 residues. The V gene lost 8 bases and the J gene lost 0 bases, with 7 bases spanning the gap. The germline V gene has CDR1 MNHEY and CDR2 SVGAGI.

The chain is built from TRBV5-6 and TRBJ2-1; 7 nucleotides agree with TRBD1. Germline CDR1 and CDR2: SGHDT and YYEEEE. The trim removed 3 bases at V and 5 bases at J, leaving 8 bases unmatched. CDR3 size: 15 residues. This chain's CDR3 is CASSSVPGQNNEQFF. DNA for the CDR3: TGTGCCAGCAGCTCCGTCCCGGGACAGAACAATGAGCAGTTCTTC.

This clone showed up just once. The chain is built from TRBV29-1 and TRBJ1-2, with D perhaps matching TRBD1 (5 bases). Trimming removed 6 bases at V and 0 bases at J, with 11 bases between. Germline CDR1 is SQVTM and CDR2 is ANQGSEA. This CDR3 comprises 13 residues. The CDR3 coding sequence is TGCAGCGTATTCGACAGTTCTAACTATGGCTACACCTTC. It specifies CSVFDSSNYGYTF.